The 22 T cell receptor beta chains reported below all come from one sample, sequenced in a study of blood T cell repertoires in COVID-19. Sequenced by immunoSEQ multiplex PCR; TCRdb stores in-frame clones only, minus some. The sample comprises about 290,000 clones, roughly 91% of which are singletons, and roughly 11% rests with the top ten. The sample comprised peripheral blood. These receptor sequences come from a woman aged 25 to 39 with COVID-19, enrolled during active disease.

The gene calls are TRBV12-1 and TRBJ2-5; TRBD2, as called in the table, went unchecked against the DNA. TRBV12-1 constitutes a pseudogene. This CDR3 contains 18 residues. The DNA for the CDR3 is TGTGCCAGCAGCTCGCCATACATTAGCGGGCCGGGGCCAGAGACCCAGTACTTC. Protein sequence: CASSSPYISGPGPETQYF.

V usage is TRBV6-2 or TRBV6-3 and J usage is TRBJ1-5, with D unclear. The germline CDR1 and CDR2 sequences are MNHEY and SVGEGT. Trimming took off 2 bases at V and 0 bases at J, with 8 bases between the two ends. This CDR3 is 15 amino acids long. The CDR3 sequence is CASSYGQLSNQPQHF. The CDR3 bases are TGTGCCAGCAGTTACGGGCAGCTTAGCAATCAGCCCCAGCATTTT.

The V call is TRBV27, the J call TRBJ1-2, with D unclear. Trimming pared 6 bases from V and 7 bases from J, leaving 21 bases between. CDR3 length equals 15 residues. Germline V gene lookup returns CDR1 MNHEY and CDR2 SMNVEV (reference sequence). The DNA of the CDR3 is TGTGCCAGCAGCCCCGGGAACCGAGGGCGAGGTGGCTACACCTTC. Translating it yields CASSPGNRGRGGYTF.

The J gene is TRBJ1-1, the V gene TRBV3-1 (or the pseudogene TRBV3-2); D is undetermined. V was cut by 5 bases and J by 0 bases, with 10 bases left in between. Germline-derived CDR1 and CDR2 are LGHDT and YNNKEL (reference sequence). The CDR3 spans 14 residues. This CDR3 is CASSLAALNTEAFF. The CDR3 bases are TGTGCCAGCAGCTTAGCGGCCCTGAACACTGAAGCTTTCTTT.

This clone was observed once. The chain couples TRBV3-1 (or the pseudogene TRBV3-2) to TRBJ2-1; D is possibly TRBD1 (6 bases). This CDR3 has 14 amino acids. The germline V and J ends were trimmed by 1 base and 7 bases, with 11 bases remaining between them. The germline V gene has CDR1 LGHDT and CDR2 YNNKEL (reference sequence). DNA for the CDR3: TGTGCCAGCAGCCAAGTAGCAGGGGTAAATGAGCAGTTCTTC. The encoded protein is CASSQVAGVNEQFF.

This clone appeared a few times. The chain combines TRBV2 with TRBJ1-5, with TRBD1 identical over 7 bases. The CDR3 runs to 14 residues. Germline CDR1 is SNHLY and CDR2 is FYNNEI. J was trimmed by 6 bases and V by 5 bases; bases with no gene match: 7. DNA of the CDR3: TGTGCCAGCAGTCCTGACAGGGCGGGTCAGCCCCAGCATTTT. It codes for CASSPDRAGQPQHF.

This chain connects TRBV15 to TRBJ2-5, with D unresolved. Germline CDR1 LNHNV, CDR2 YYDKDF (reference sequence). The V end lost 1 base, the J end lost 2 bases, and 5 bases lay between the germline ends. The CDR3 extends over 13 amino acids. As DNA, the CDR3 is TGTGCCACCAGCAGAGGTCAGCAAGAGACCCAGTACTTC. This encodes CATSRGQQETQYF.

CDR3 nucleotide sequence: TGTGCCAGCAGTCTAATGGGCGGGGGGGCCCCAGATACGCAGTATTTT. Its translation: CASSLMGGGAPDTQYF. The V call is TRBV27, the J call TRBJ2-3; 9 nucleotides align to TRBD2. The CDR3 loop spans 16 amino acids. V gave up 5 bases and J gave up 4 bases; unmatched junction bases: 10. Germline V gene data show CDR1 as MNHEY and CDR2 as SMNVEV (reference sequence).

The V and J genes are TRBV6-5 and TRBJ2-1, with TRBD2 identical over 14 bases. The junction had 1 base not matched to a gene; V was cut back by 8 bases and J by 4 bases. Germline lookup yields CDR1 MNHEY and CDR2 SVGAGI. The CDR3 runs 14 residues. CDR3 sequence: CASGLAGGYNEQFF. The CDR3 region has the DNA TGTGCCAGCGGACTAGCGGGGGGTTACAATGAGCAGTTCTTC.

The rearrangement joins TRBV13 to TRBJ1-1, with D tentatively TRBD1 (5 bases). The CDR3 runs 15 residues. The V end was cut by 0 bases, the J end by 0 bases, with 8 bases between. The germline gives CDR1 PRHDT, CDR2 FYEKMQ (reference sequence). The CDR3 region has the DNA TGTGCCAGCAGCTTAGGTGGACAAATGAACACTGAAGCTTTCTTT. Translation gives CASSLGGQMNTEAFF.

This chain uses TRBV4-1 with TRBJ1-3; possibly TRBD1 for D (5 bases). CDR1 is MGHRA, CDR2 YSYEKL, per germline. The V gene lost 1 base and the J gene lost 4 bases, with 26 bases spanning the gap. The CDR3 runs 20 residues. The CDR3 region is CASSQGPGGLQTVSGNTIYF. The CDR3 bases are TGCGCCAGCAGCCAAGGCCCGGGGGGTTTACAGACAGTTTCAGGAAACACCATATATTTT.

This rearrangement joins TRBV5-1 to TRBJ1-5, with TRBD1 as a possible D gene (6 bases). With 2 bases removed from V and 0 bases from J, the gap between germline ends came to 15 bases. This CDR3 spans 17 amino acids. Per the germline V gene, CDR1 is SGHRS and CDR2 is YFSETQ. The CDR3: CASSFSGGPFSNQPQHF. In DNA, the CDR3 is TGCGCCAGCAGCTTCTCCGGGGGGCCGTTTAGCAATCAGCCCCAGCATTTT.

The chain has TRBV28 and TRBJ2-7, with a weak D call TRBD2 (5 bases). Trimming cost V 10 bases and J 2 bases, with 18 bases left between them. Germline V gives CDR1 MDHEN, CDR2 SYDVKM. CDR3 length: 14 amino acids. CDR3 sequence: CATPTRERPYEQYF. CDR3 bases: TGTGCCACCCCGACGAGGGAAAGGCCCTACGAGCAGTACTTC.

The chain couples TRBV28 to TRBJ2-6, with 9 bases fitting TRBD1. The CDR3 covers 17 residues. Germline trimming cut 5 bases from V and 1 base from J; bases unmatched to any gene: 6. Germline CDR1 is MDHEN and CDR2 is SYDVKM. For the CDR3, the DNA is TGTGCCAGCAGTCAGGGACAGGGAGAGTCTGGGGCCAACGTCCTGACTTTC. This gives the protein CASSQGQGESGANVLTF.

The V call is TRBV5-4, the J call TRBJ2-3; D is uncertain. This CDR3 is built from 15 residues. Trimming left V 4 bases short and J 5 bases short, with 17 bases between. CDR1 is SGHNT, CDR2 YYREEE, per germline (reference sequence). Here the CDR3 DNA reads TGTGCCAGCAGCCCCCTTGTGGAGTTAGTAGATACGCAGTATTTT. Translation gives CASSPLVELVDTQYF.

The chain couples TRBV4-1 to TRBJ1-5; possibly TRBD1 for D (6 bases). V dropped 4 bases and J dropped 4 bases, with 14 bases sitting between them. CDR3 length: 15 amino acids. From germline, CDR1 is MGHRA and CDR2 YSYEKL. CDR3 DNA: TGCGCCAGCAGCCCGTGGGGGGGCGGAAATCAGCCCCAGCATTTT. Translation: CASSPWGGGNQPQHF.

The gene calls are TRBV12-3 or TRBV12-4 and TRBJ1-1; D might be TRBD1 (5 bases). Trimming shortened V by 6 bases and J by 6 bases, and 11 bases separated the two germline ends. The CDR3 covers 12 residues. The CDR3 DNA sequence: TGTGCCAGCAGACCAGGGTTCGCTGAAGCTTTCTTT. This encodes CASRPGFAEAFF.

The chain recombines TRBV9 with TRBJ1-2; 9 bases are shared with TRBD1. The CDR3 is made up of 11 amino acids. V was pared by 7 bases and J by 7 bases, with 2 bases of the junction left unmatched. In germline, CDR1 is SGDLS, CDR2 YYNGEE. The CDR3 nucleotides read TGTGCCAGCGGGACAGGGTCTGGCTACACCTTC. This gives the protein CASGTGSGYTF.

The chain uses TRBV18 and TRBJ2-1; 11 bases agree with TRBD2. CDR3 length: 13 amino acids. J lost 10 bases, V lost 6 bases, and 5 bases had no gene match. CDR1 and CDR2 (germline): KGHSH, LQKENI. The CDR3 loop reads CASSWTSGLEQFF. CDR3 sequence (DNA): TGTGCCAGCTCCTGGACTAGCGGGTTAGAGCAGTTCTTC.

This clone was recorded only once. The CDR3 DNA follows: TGTGCCAGCTCCGGACAGGGAGGCTATGGCTACACCTTC. This encodes CASSGQGGYGYTF. The chain is built from TRBV5-4 and TRBJ1-2; 8 bases are shared with TRBD1. CDR3 length equals 13 residues. CDR1 and CDR2 from the germline V gene are SGHNT and YYREEE (reference sequence). Trimming removed 7 bases from V and 4 bases from J; junction bases left unmatched: 6.

The V gene is TRBV5-4, the J gene TRBJ2-5, with TRBD1 matching over 9 bases. Germline CDR1 is SGHNT and CDR2 is YYREEE (reference sequence). This CDR3 has 14 amino acids. V dropped 2 bases and J dropped 3; count of bases not matched to a gene: 2. This chain's CDR3 is CASSLWTGEETQYF. The CDR3 DNA reads as TGTGCCAGCAGCTTATGGACAGGGGAAGAGACCCAGTACTTC. Using reference TRBV5-4 and TRBJ2-5 for the parts outside the CDR3, the full variable domain is ETGVTQSPTHLIKTRGQQVTLRCSSQSGHNTVSWYQQALGQGPQFIFQYYREEENGRGNFPPRFSGLQFPNYSSELNVNALELDDSALYLCASSLWTGEETQYFGPGTRLLVL.

This chain uses TRBV28 with TRBJ2-7, with 7 bases that match TRBD1. Germline trimming cut 3 bases from V and 0 bases from J; bases unmatched to any gene: 8. Per germline, CDR1 MDHEN and CDR2 SYDVKM. The CDR3 length is 16 residues. The CDR3 is CASSFVFGDSSYEQYF. In nucleotides, the CDR3 is TGTGCCAGCAGTTTTGTTTTTGGGGACAGCTCCTACGAGCAGTACTTC.